Reported below is one T cell receptor beta chain. Its antigen remains unknown. The entry originates in a study of blood T cells in healthy people across ages. Study-wide points: No conclusive comparison of naive versus antigen-experienced cells was possible with unsorted PBMCs. Per million T cells, TCR beta diversity dropped about linearly as age rose.

A J-beta primer mix and a sample-barcoded 5' primer were used in a second PCR of roughly 7 to 12 cycles. All cDNA molecules were each tagged by a template-switch adaptor with 12 random nucleotides. Using its own MiXCR run on the 5' RACE reads, TCRdb lists one record per CDR3 protein. The table shows about 570,000 distinct CDR3 sequences, with 25% to 30% occurring only once. The V segment lost 3 bases and the J segment 3 bases; nucleotides outside the gene matches: 6. The CDR3 is 16 residues long. The TCR originated in a woman aged 65 to 85 in good health. The chain links TRBV12-3 or TRBV12-4 to TRBJ2-3; 10 bases are a match to TRBD2. Sequenced input: blood. CDR3 amino acids: CASSLSGGARTDTQYF. DNA of the CDR3: TGTGCCAGCAGTTTGAGCGGGGGGGCGAGGACAGATACGCAGTATTTT.